The 15 T cell receptor beta chains below come from one sample, sequenced in a study of cytomegalovirus exposure and HLA in healthy donors. PCR was performed using 60 Vbeta and 13 Jbeta primers. The table came from immunoSEQ multiplex PCR; TCRdb's copy has only in-frame clones and leaves some out. The sample gives 200,000 or so clones, 65% to 85% of which show up once; about 0.092% is in the top ten. Sequencing was performed on PBMCs. Source of these receptors: a boy aged 2-15 years in good health and CMV-seronegative.

The V gene is TRBV7-9, the J gene TRBJ1-4; the match to TRBD1 covers 7 bases. Germline lookup yields CDR1 SEHNR and CDR2 FQNEAQ (reference sequence). The CDR3 spans 15 residues. V lost 1 base, J lost 7 bases, and 6 bases stayed unmatched. The CDR3 is CASSLGRGPSEKLFF. In DNA form, the CDR3 reads TGTGCCAGCAGCTTAGGGAGGGGGCCGAGTGAAAAACTGTTTTTT.

The chain uses TRBV27 and TRBJ1-4; D call uncertain. The CDR3 has 14 amino acids. V was cut by 4 bases and J by 8 bases, with 14 bases left in between. Germline CDR1 is MNHEY and CDR2 is SMNVEV (reference sequence). CDR3 sequence (DNA): TGTGCCAGCAGTTCTTATTCAGGATCCGAAAAACTGTTTTTT. It specifies CASSSYSGSEKLFF.

This chain uses TRBV7-2 with TRBJ2-6; D not certain. V lost 10 bases to trimming and J lost 0 bases, with 13 bases between them. This CDR3 is 15 amino acids long. Germline V gene data show CDR1 as SGHTA and CDR2 as FQGNSA. The CDR3 here is CANSKQISGANVLTF. The CDR3 DNA is TGTGCCAACTCGAAACAGATCTCTGGGGCCAACGTCCTGACTTTC.

This clone appeared a few times. V is TRBV6-1 and J is TRBJ1-2, with D possibly being TRBD1 (5 bases). The V gene lost 1 base and the J gene lost 5 bases, with 20 bases spanning the gap. Germline-derived CDR1 and CDR2 are MNHNS and SASEGT. The CDR3 is 17 amino acids. The CDR3 loop reads CASSEGPPGEAGYGYTF. As DNA, the CDR3 is TGTGCCAGCAGTGAAGGGCCCCCGGGGGAAGCGGGGTATGGCTACACCTTC.

The genes are TRBV18 and TRBJ1-1; weak D call: TRBD1 (6 bases). V lost 4 bases and J 6 bases, leaving 15 bases between the germline ends. CDR1 and CDR2 (germline): KGHSH, LQKENI. The CDR3 sequence is 14 residues long. The CDR3 bases are TGTGCCAGCTCACTTGCCCCAGGGGACGCTGAAGCTTTCTTT. This sequence encodes CASSLAPGDAEAFF.

This clone was seen a single time. This rearrangement joins TRBV27 to TRBJ1-2; D may be TRBD1 (6 bases). CDR1 is MNHEY, CDR2 SMNVEV, per germline (reference sequence). The CDR3 is made up of 13 amino acids. The ends were cut back, 7 bases at V and 2 bases at J, with 11 bases in the middle. In nucleotides, the CDR3 is TGTGCCAGCAAAATGACAGGAAACTATGGCTACACCTTC. It translates to CASKMTGNYGYTF.

DNA of the CDR3: TGTGCCAGCAGCTTAACAGGTCTTAACACCGGGGAGCTGTTTTTT. Its translation: CASSLTGLNTGELFF. This chain links TRBV13 with TRBJ2-2, with D possibly being TRBD1 (5 bases). The V end was cut by 2 bases, the J end by 2 bases, with 9 bases between. The CDR3 sequence is 15 residues long. Per the germline V gene, CDR1 is PRHDT and CDR2 is FYEKMQ (reference sequence).

This chain links TRBV27 with TRBJ2-7; D is perhaps TRBD1 (6 bases). The CDR3 is made up of 17 amino acids. Trimming removed 3 bases from V and 2 bases from J, with 20 bases in between. Germline CDR1 and CDR2: MNHEY and SMNVEV (reference sequence). The CDR3 loop reads CASSFPLDRKDAYEQYF. The CDR3 coding sequence is TGTGCCAGCAGTTTCCCTCTCGACAGGAAAGATGCCTACGAGCAGTACTTC.

The chain has TRBV30 and TRBJ1-2; D possibly corresponds to TRBD1 (5 bases). The germline V gene has CDR1 GTSNPN and CDR2 SVGIG (reference sequence). The CDR3 is made up of 12 amino acids. Trimming pared 0 bases from V and 7 bases from J, leaving 9 bases between. DNA of the CDR3: TGTGCCTGGAGTGTCGGGCAGGGTGGCTACACCTTC. This sequence encodes CAWSVGQGGYTF.

The rearrangement links TRBV7-9 to TRBJ1-1; TRBD1 matches 8 bases. The CDR3 has 16 residues. CDR1 and CDR2 (germline): SEHNR, FQNEAQ (reference sequence). With 5 bases clipped from V and 5 bases from J, the junction kept 13 bases outside the gene matches. The CDR3 region is CASSRFPDRGGTEAFF. In DNA, the CDR3 is TGTGCCAGCAGCCGATTCCCCGACAGGGGAGGGACTGAAGCTTTCTTT. Full variable domain (remainder filled in from reference TRBV7-9 and TRBJ1-1): DTGVSQNPRHKITKRGQNVTFRCDPISEHNRLYWYRQTLGQGPEFLTYFQNEAQLEKSRLLSDRFSAERPKGSFSTLEIQRTEQGDSAMYLCASSRFPDRGGTEAFFGQGTRLTVV.

The J gene is TRBJ2-2, the V gene TRBV30; D unresolved. The CDR3 is 13 residues long. Trimming cost V 4 bases and J 3 bases, with 9 bases left between them. The germline gives CDR1 GTSNPN, CDR2 SVGIG (reference sequence). For the CDR3, the DNA is TGTGCCTGGAACCCCAAGCACACCGGGGAGCTGTTTTTT. As protein: CAWNPKHTGELFF.

The V call is TRBV4-3, the J call TRBJ1-5; a possible D gene is TRBD1 (5 bases). The germline V gene has CDR1 LGHNA and CDR2 YSLEER. V lost 4 bases to trimming and J lost 2 bases, with 9 bases between them. The CDR3 totals 14 residues. The CDR3 DNA reads TGCGCCAGCAGCCCGGAAGGGGGCAATCAGCCCCAGCATTTT. Encoded protein: CASSPEGGNQPQHF.

This clone has more than one count but fewer than ten. Here the CDR3 DNA reads TGTGCCAGCAGGACCGGGACTAGCGGGGGTGAGCAGTACTTC. Encoded protein: CASRTGTSGGEQYF. The chain has TRBV6-5 and TRBJ2-7, with 14 bases identical to TRBD2. This CDR3 is built from 14 residues. V was pared by 6 bases and J by 7 bases, with 5 bases of the junction left unmatched. Germline V lookup: CDR1 MNHEY, CDR2 SVGAGI.

CDR3 sequence: CASKVLRGAWTGELFF. CDR3 coding DNA: TGTGCCAGCAAAGTCCTACGGGGGGCGTGGACCGGGGAGCTGTTTTTT. J is TRBJ2-2 and V is TRBV6-6; possibly TRBD2 for D (7 bases). CDR1 is MNHNY, CDR2 SVGAGI, per germline (reference sequence). The CDR3 extends over 16 amino acids. The germline V and J ends were trimmed by 7 bases and 5 bases, with 20 bases remaining between them.

The chain combines TRBV5-6 with TRBJ1-1; 8 nucleotides agree with TRBD1. J gave up 5 bases and V 0 bases, and 12 bases lay outside the gene matches. Germline V gene lookup returns CDR1 SGHDT and CDR2 YYEEEE. The CDR3 sequence is 17 residues long. In nucleotides, the CDR3 is TGTGCCAGCAGCTTGGGGGGGCCCGGGACAGGCTTAACTGAAGCTTTCTTT. Translation: CASSLGGPGTGLTEAFF.